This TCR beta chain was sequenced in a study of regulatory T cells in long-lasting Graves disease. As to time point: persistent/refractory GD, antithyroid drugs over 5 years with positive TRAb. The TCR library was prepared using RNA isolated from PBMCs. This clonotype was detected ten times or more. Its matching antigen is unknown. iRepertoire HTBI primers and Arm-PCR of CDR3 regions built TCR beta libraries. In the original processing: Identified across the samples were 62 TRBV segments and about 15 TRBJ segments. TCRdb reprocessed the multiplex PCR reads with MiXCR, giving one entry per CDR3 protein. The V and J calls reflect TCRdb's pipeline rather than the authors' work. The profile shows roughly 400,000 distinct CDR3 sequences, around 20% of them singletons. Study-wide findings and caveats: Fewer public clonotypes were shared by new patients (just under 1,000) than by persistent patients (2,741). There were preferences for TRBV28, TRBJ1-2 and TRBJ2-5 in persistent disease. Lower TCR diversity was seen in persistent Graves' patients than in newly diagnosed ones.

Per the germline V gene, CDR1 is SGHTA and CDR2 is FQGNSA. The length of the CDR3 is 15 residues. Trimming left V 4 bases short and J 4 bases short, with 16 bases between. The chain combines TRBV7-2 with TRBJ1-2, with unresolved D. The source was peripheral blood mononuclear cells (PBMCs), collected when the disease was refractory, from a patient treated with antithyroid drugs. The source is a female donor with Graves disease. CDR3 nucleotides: TGTGCCAGCAGCTGGGATTTGGGGTCGGTCTATGGCTACACCTTC. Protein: CASSWDLGSVYGYTF.